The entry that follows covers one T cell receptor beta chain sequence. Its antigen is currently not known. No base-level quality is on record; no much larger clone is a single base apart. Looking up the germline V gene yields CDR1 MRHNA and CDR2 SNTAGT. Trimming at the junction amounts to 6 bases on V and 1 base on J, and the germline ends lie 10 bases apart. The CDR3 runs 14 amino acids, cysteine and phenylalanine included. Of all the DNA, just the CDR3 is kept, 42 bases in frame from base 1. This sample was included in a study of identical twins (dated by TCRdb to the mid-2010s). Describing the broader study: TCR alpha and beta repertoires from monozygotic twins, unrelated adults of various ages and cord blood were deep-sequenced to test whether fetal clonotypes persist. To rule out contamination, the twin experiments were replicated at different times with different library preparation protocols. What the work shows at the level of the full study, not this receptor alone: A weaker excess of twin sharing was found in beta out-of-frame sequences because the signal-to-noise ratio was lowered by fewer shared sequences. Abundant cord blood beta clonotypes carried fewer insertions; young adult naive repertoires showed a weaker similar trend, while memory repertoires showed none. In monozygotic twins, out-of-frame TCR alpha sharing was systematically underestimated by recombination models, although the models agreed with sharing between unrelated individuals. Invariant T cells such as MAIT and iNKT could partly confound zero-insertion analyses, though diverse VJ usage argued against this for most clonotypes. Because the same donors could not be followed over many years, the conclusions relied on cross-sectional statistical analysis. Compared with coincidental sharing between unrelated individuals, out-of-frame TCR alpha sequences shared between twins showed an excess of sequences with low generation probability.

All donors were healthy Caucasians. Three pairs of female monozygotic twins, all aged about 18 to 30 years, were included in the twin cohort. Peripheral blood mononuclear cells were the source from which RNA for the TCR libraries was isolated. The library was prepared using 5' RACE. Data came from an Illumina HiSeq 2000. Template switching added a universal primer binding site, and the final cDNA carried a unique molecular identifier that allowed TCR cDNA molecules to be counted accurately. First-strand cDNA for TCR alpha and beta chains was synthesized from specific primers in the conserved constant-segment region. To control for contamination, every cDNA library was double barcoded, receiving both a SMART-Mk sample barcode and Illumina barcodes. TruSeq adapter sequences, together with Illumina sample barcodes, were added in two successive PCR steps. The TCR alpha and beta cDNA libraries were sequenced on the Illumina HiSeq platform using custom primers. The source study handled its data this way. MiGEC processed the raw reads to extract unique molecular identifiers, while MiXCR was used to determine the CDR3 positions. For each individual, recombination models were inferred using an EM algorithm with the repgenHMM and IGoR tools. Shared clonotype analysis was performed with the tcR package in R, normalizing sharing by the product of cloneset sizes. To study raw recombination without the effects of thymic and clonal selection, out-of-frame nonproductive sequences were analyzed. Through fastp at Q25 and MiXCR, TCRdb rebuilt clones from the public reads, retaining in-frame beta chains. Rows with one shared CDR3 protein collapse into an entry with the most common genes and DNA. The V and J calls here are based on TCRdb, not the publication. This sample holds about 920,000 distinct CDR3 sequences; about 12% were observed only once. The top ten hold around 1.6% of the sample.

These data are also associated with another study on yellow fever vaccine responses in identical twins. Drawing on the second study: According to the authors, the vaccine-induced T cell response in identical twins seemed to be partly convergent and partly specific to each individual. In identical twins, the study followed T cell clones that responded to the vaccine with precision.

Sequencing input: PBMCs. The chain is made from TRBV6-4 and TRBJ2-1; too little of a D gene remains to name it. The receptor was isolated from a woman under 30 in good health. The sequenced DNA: TGTGCCAGCAGCCCCCTAGAGTCCTACAATGAGCAGTTCTTC. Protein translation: CASSPLESYNEQFF.